One and the same sample provided the 3 T cell receptor beta chains below, sequenced in a study of blood T cell repertoires in COVID-19. Method: immunoSEQ multiplex PCR; TCRdb's copy keeps in-frame clones and lacks some. The table lists about 150,000 clones, roughly 87% of them singletons. Source material: PBMCs or T cells enriched from blood (not recorded which). The receptor source for this set is a woman aged 50 to 65 who had recovered from COVID-19.

V usage is TRBV15 and J usage is TRBJ1-2; unclear D gene. The V gene lost 0 bases and the J gene lost 5 bases, with 16 bases spanning the gap. The CDR3 sequence is 16 residues long. Germline CDR1 LNHNV, CDR2 YYDKDF (reference sequence). CDR3 region: CATSRDYRAGEYGYTF. In DNA form, the CDR3 reads TGTGCCACCAGCAGAGATTACCGGGCCGGGGAGTATGGCTACACCTTC.

This chain joins TRBV7-2 and TRBJ2-2; 11 nucleotides agree with TRBD1. J was trimmed by 6 bases and V by 2 bases; bases with no gene match: 5. CDR1 is SGHTA, CDR2 FQGNSA, per germline. This CDR3 is 16 amino acids long. DNA for the CDR3: TGTGCCAGCAGCTTACTCGGACAGGGGGCCGCCGGGGAGCTGTTTTTT. This codes for CASSLLGQGAAGELFF.

The CDR3 DNA sequence: TGCGCCAGCAGACCGGGACAGGGCGGCCCAGATACGCAGTATTTT. This translates into CASRPGQGGPDTQYF. This chain connects TRBV10-2 to TRBJ2-3; 9 bases line up with TRBD1. Germline CDR1 is WSHSY and CDR2 is SAAADI. This CDR3 contains 15 residues. V shed 6 bases and J 4 bases; nucleotides not matched to a gene: 8.